This T cell receptor beta chain was recorded in a study of blood T cell repertoires in COVID-19. Study-wide context: Acute and convalescent COVID-19 samples came from the United States, Italy and Spain. Sources were T cells, B-cell-depleted T cells, or PBMCs; the material itself was cDNA or gDNA.

How the authors handled the data: Using reference gene primer amplification, nucleated cell counts were estimated. TCRdb's copy holds only in-frame clones and misses some; the assay was immunoSEQ multiplex PCR. That table supplies the V and J calls and clone size; D and trimming were determined from the DNA. The sample contains about 300,000 clones, more than 70% of which appear only once. The CDR3 extends over 15 amino acids. The V gene's germline CDR1 is LNHNV and CDR2 YYDKDF (reference sequence). V gave up 4 bases and J gave up 10 bases; unmatched junction bases: 11. Sequencing was carried out using peripheral blood. The TCR originated in a woman between 45 and 65 years old with acute or convalescent COVID-19. The rearrangement joins TRBV15 to TRBJ1-4; 8 bases map to TRBD1. CDR3 in DNA: TGTGCCACCAGCAACCAGGGGGCGGATCTTGGAAAACTGTTTTTT. Amino acids: CATSNQGADLGKLFF.